This TCR beta chain came from a study of blood T cell repertoires in COVID-19. Study summary: Whether acute or convalescent, the COVID-19 samples came from the United States, Italy and Spain. T cells, B-cell-depleted T cells, or PBMCs supplied cDNA or gDNA.

Original processing methods: From reference gene primer amplification, estimates of nucleated cell counts were derived. TCRdb's table, derived via immunoSEQ multiplex PCR, lists solely in-frame clones and lacks some. The V and J calls and clone size come from that table; D and trimming were worked out from the DNA. Of nearly 300,000 clones listed, around 88% are singletons. The CDR3 sequence is 14 residues long. CDR1 SNHLY and CDR2 FYNNEI come from the germline V gene. Trimming pared 4 bases from V and 2 bases from J, leaving 8 bases between. The receptor's source is a young woman who had recovered from COVID-19. The V gene is TRBV2, the J gene TRBJ2-2; a weak D match, TRBD1 (5 bases). The specimen sequenced was peripheral blood. This CDR3 is CASSGRTNTGELFF. CDR3 sequence (DNA): TGTGCCAGCAGTGGACGGACAAACACCGGGGAGCTGTTTTTT.